This T cell receptor (beta chain) was sequenced during a study of T cell responses to AZD1222 COVID-19 vaccine. Study observations and caveats: Reportedly, close to half of spike-specific TCRs are directed against unmutated variant regions. Once two AZD1222 doses were given, Spike-specific TCR breadth and depth went up. Repertoire collection took place solely once the T cell response had peaked.

This clone came up a few times. Its antigen is not known. Generated by immunoSEQ multiplex PCR, the TCRdb table keeps only in-frame clones and is missing some. The sample contains approximately 49,000 clones, 65% to 80% of which appear only once. The germline CDR1 and CDR2 sequences are SGHRS and YFSETQ. The CDR3 is 15 residues long. The V gene end was trimmed by 1 base and the J gene end by 3 bases; junction bases not matched to a gene: 2. The receptor comes from an adult in good health. The chain combines TRBV5-1 with TRBJ1-5, with 9 bases that match TRBD1. Sequencing was performed on peripheral blood, taken on day 0 of MenACWY control vaccination. The CDR3 protein is CASSLTGGFNQPQHF. The CDR3 coding sequence is TGCGCCAGCAGCTTGACAGGGGGCTTCAATCAGCCCCAGCATTTT.